These 24 T cell receptor beta chains were sequenced from one sample in a study of blood T cell repertoires in COVID-19. Measured with immunoSEQ multiplex PCR; TCRdb has only the in-frame clones, and not every one. The repertoire consists of about 480,000 clones, with around 89% occurring once and the leading ten covering 1.5% to 2%. What was sequenced was PBMCs or T cells enriched from blood (not recorded which). Every receptor here comes from a woman aged 40 to 55 who had recovered from COVID-19.

CDR3 in amino acids: CASSLAAPGQGAYGYTF. CDR3 nucleotide sequence: TGTGCCAGTAGTCTCGCCGCACCGGGACAGGGGGCGTATGGCTACACCTTC. This rearrangement joins TRBV19 to TRBJ1-2; 12 nucleotides match TRBD1. CDR3 length: 17 amino acids. Germline V lookup: CDR1 LNHDA, CDR2 SQIVND (reference sequence). Unmatched junction bases numbered 12, after V lost 5 bases and J lost 5 bases.

The chain uses TRBV7-9 and TRBJ2-7; the D gene is possibly TRBD2 (7 bases). The CDR3 has 14 residues. Per the germline V gene, CDR1 is SEHNR and CDR2 is FQNEAQ (reference sequence). Between the trimmed V and J ends, which lost 5 bases and 4 bases, there was a span of 15 bases. The CDR3 DNA reads TGTGCCAGCAGCCCCGGCGGGGGCCCTTACGAGCAGTACTTC. Its protein product is CASSPGGGPYEQYF.

The chain uses TRBV4-1 and TRBJ1-1, with 8 bases matching TRBD1. Losses at the gene ends were 5 bases for V and 1 base for J; bases not matched to a gene: 9. This CDR3 region has 16 residues. CDR1 MGHRA and CDR2 YSYEKL come from the germline V gene. The CDR3 coding sequence is TGCGCCAGCAGCTGGCGACAGGGGTCGGGGAACACTGAAGCTTTCTTT. Its protein is CASSWRQGSGNTEAFF.

This clone appeared a single time. This rearrangement joins TRBV7-9 to TRBJ1-1; no reliable D call. This CDR3 has 15 amino acids. Trimming left V 1 base short and J 4 bases short, with 13 bases between. The germline CDR1 and CDR2 sequences are SEHNR and FQNEAQ (reference sequence). The CDR3 DNA sequence: TGTGCCAGCAGCTTAGAGTACGTGGAGTCCACTGAAGCTTTCTTT. Amino acids: CASSLEYVESTEAFF. Drawing the rest from reference TRBV7-9 and TRBJ1-1, the complete variable domain is DTGVSQNPRHKITKRGQNVTFRCDPISEHNRLYWYRQTLGQGPEFLTYFQNEAQLEKSRLLSDRFSAERPKGSFSTLEIQRTEQGDSAMYLCASSLEYVESTEAFFGQGTRLTVV.

The genes are TRBV27 and TRBJ1-5; D is uncertain. Trimming took off 6 bases at V and 6 bases at J, with 15 bases between the two ends. This CDR3 is built from 14 residues. Germline V CDR1 and CDR2: MNHEY, SMNVEV (reference sequence). The CDR3 DNA is TGTGCCAGCAGAACATACGCGGAGACTCAGCCCCAGCATTTT. Protein: CASRTYAETQPQHF.

The chain has TRBV18 and TRBJ2-2; TRBD2 matches at 7 bases. The CDR3 sequence is 16 residues long. Germline values: CDR1 KGHSH, CDR2 LQKENI. V lost 3 bases, J lost 1 base, and 5 bases stayed unmatched. CDR3 sequence reads: CASSPPGGLNTGELFF. The CDR3 coding sequence is TGTGCCAGCTCACCCCCGGGGGGACTGAACACCGGGGAGCTGTTTTTT.

This sequence joins TRBV27 and TRBJ2-3; tentatively, D is TRBD1 (6 bases). CDR1 is MNHEY and CDR2 is SMNVEV in the germline V gene (reference sequence). V lost 3 bases, J lost 2 bases, and 15 bases lay in between. The CDR3 has 16 amino acids. The CDR3 loop is CASSLGQGLITDTQYF. CDR3 DNA sequence: TGTGCCAGCAGTTTGGGGCAGGGGCTTATCACAGATACGCAGTATTTT.

Concerning this clone itself: This same CDR3 is encoded by further DNA sequences in the sample. In DNA form, the CDR3 reads TGTGCCATCAGTTCGGACAACTACGAGCAGTACTTC. Translated: CAISSDNYEQYF. V gene TRBV10-3 combines with J gene TRBJ2-7, with D possibly being TRBD1 (5 bases). The CDR3 is 12 residues long. The ends were cut back, 5 bases at V and 3 bases at J, with 8 bases in the middle. Germline CDR1 ENHRY, CDR2 SYGVKD.

The chain is built from TRBV28 and TRBJ1-2, with 9 positions matching TRBD1. Trimming took 5 bases from V and 8 from J; bases not matched to a gene: 9. The CDR3 contains 14 residues. CDR1 MDHEN and CDR2 SYDVKM come from the germline V gene. CDR3 nucleotides: TGTGCCAGCAGTGTACCGGGACAGGGTAACGGCTACACCTTC. It yields the protein CASSVPGQGNGYTF.

The chain employs TRBV27 and TRBJ1-6, with D uncertain. The CDR3 extends over 16 amino acids. Germline V gene data show CDR1 as MNHEY and CDR2 as SMNVEV (reference sequence). Trimming removed 6 bases from V and 0 bases from J, with 12 bases in between. The CDR3 nucleotides are TGTGCCAGCAGCTTTGAACCTAGCTCCTATAATTCACCCCTCCACTTT. Its protein is CASSFEPSSYNSPLHF.

This chain uses TRBV6-5 with TRBJ1-4; tentative D call: TRBD1 (6 bases). The CDR3 has 14 residues. Trimming cost V 7 bases and J 8 bases, with 17 bases left between them. Germline V gives CDR1 MNHEY, CDR2 SVGAGI. CDR3 in amino acids: CASMIRGRGEKLFF. CDR3 nucleotides: TGTGCCAGCATGATTAGGGGGAGGGGGGAAAAACTGTTTTTT.

This rearrangement joins TRBV27 to TRBJ2-1, with D possibly matching TRBD1 (5 bases). Deletions cut 3 bases from V and 5 bases from J, with 11 bases between. Looked up from germline, CDR1 is MNHEY and CDR2 is SMNVEV (reference sequence). The CDR3 contains 14 residues. This chain's CDR3 is CASSLMETDNEQFF. CDR3 nucleotide sequence: TGTGCCAGCAGTTTGATGGAGACAGACAATGAGCAGTTCTTC.

This chain links TRBV7-9 with TRBJ1-5, with TRBD1 matching 10 bases. This CDR3 has 14 residues. V lost 6 bases, J lost 5 bases, and 4 bases stayed unmatched. CDR1 is SEHNR and CDR2 is FQNEAQ in the germline V gene (reference sequence). The CDR3 coding sequence is TGTGCCAGCAGTCCGGGACAGGGGTATCAGCCCCAGCATTTT. Protein sequence: CASSPGQGYQPQHF.

The chain carries TRBV5-8 and TRBJ2-5; maybe TRBD1 (6 bases). V lost 4 bases and J 2 bases, leaving 12 bases between the germline ends. CDR3 size: 14 residues. The germline V gene encodes CDR1 SGHTS and CDR2 YDEGEE. Written as DNA, the CDR3 is TGTGCCAGCAGCCTCGGACAGCAACAAGAGACCCAGTACTTC. This encodes CASSLGQQQETQYF.

This chain connects TRBV7-9 to TRBJ2-3; TRBD2 is a possible D gene (6 bases). Trimming shortened V by 7 bases and J by 0 bases, and 11 bases separated the two germline ends. CDR1 and CDR2 (germline): SEHNR, FQNEAQ (reference sequence). This CDR3 contains 14 residues. The CDR3, as DNA: TGTGCCAGCACGGAGGAGGGGAGCACAGATACGCAGTATTTT. Translating gives CASTEEGSTDTQYF.

The genes are TRBV27 and TRBJ1-6; TRBD1 is a possible D gene (6 bases). The CDR3 length is 14 residues. Germline V CDR1 and CDR2: MNHEY, SMNVEV (reference sequence). V gave up 6 bases and J gave up 6 bases, with 12 bases separating them. CDR3 in amino acids: CASRFGQSNSPLHF. As DNA, the CDR3 is TGTGCCAGCAGATTCGGACAGAGTAATTCACCCCTCCACTTT.

The chain is built from TRBV10-3 and TRBJ2-7; a weak D match, TRBD2 (5 bases). The V and J ends lost 2 bases and 4 bases respectively, with 15 bases between them. Per the germline V gene, CDR1 is ENHRY and CDR2 is SYGVKD. CDR3 size: 15 residues. The CDR3 loop reads CAISEGRGPLYEQYF. In DNA, the CDR3 is TGTGCCATCAGTGAGGGACGGGGTCCCCTATACGAGCAGTACTTC.

This chain connects TRBV5-1 to TRBJ1-1; 9 bases are shared with TRBD1. The germline V gene has CDR1 SGHRS and CDR2 YFSETQ. V was clipped by 4 bases and J by 5 bases; unmatched bases: 6. The CDR3 consists of 14 residues. CDR3 in amino acids: CASSGGQGGTEAFF. CDR3 sequence (DNA): TGCGCCAGCAGCGGGGGACAGGGAGGGACTGAAGCTTTCTTT.

The chain recombines TRBV18 with TRBJ1-5; D uncertain. The V gene's germline CDR1 is KGHSH and CDR2 LQKENI. The CDR3 has 16 residues. With 3 bases removed from V and 7 bases from J, the gap between germline ends came to 19 bases. The CDR3, as DNA: TGTGCCAGCTCACCGCAACGACCGGGGAATGGGCAGCCCCAGCATTTT. Amino acids: CASSPQRPGNGQPQHF. Complete variable domain (other parts from reference TRBV18 and TRBJ1-5): NAGVMQNPRHLVRRRGQEARLRCSPMKGHSHVYWYRQLPEEGLKFMVYLQKENIIDESGMPKERFSAEFPKEGPSILRIQQVVRGDSAAYFCASSPQRPGNGQPQHFGDGTRLSIL.

The chain links TRBV30 to TRBJ2-7; 11 bases fit TRBD2. This CDR3 contains 16 residues. The J segment lost 0 bases and the V segment lost 1 base, leaving 5 bases of the junction unmatched. Per the germline V gene, CDR1 is GTSNPN and CDR2 is SVGIG (reference sequence). The CDR3, as DNA: TGTGCCTGGAGTGGGGGTAGCGGGAGGGCCTCCTACGAGCAGTACTTC. Amino acid sequence: CAWSGGSGRASYEQYF.

The genes are TRBV19 and TRBJ2-1; 10 bases agree with TRBD2. V was pared by 6 bases and J by 4 bases, with 9 bases of the junction left unmatched. Germline loops: CDR1 LNHDA, CDR2 SQIVND (reference sequence). This CDR3 spans 16 amino acids. The CDR3 coding sequence is TGTGCCAGTAGCAAAGAGGGACTAGCGATGTACAATGAGCAGTTCTTC. It translates to CASSKEGLAMYNEQFF.

This clone appeared once. V and J are TRBV27 and TRBJ1-3; D call uncertain. This CDR3 contains 16 residues. Trimming cost V 5 bases and J 9 bases, with 23 bases left between them. The germline gives CDR1 MNHEY, CDR2 SMNVEV (reference sequence). The CDR3 region is CASSKKRPSHGVTIYF. The CDR3 DNA reads TGTGCCAGCAGTAAAAAACGACCGTCTCATGGAGTCACCATATATTTT.

The CDR3 coding sequence is TGTGCCAGCAGTAGCTACCCGGAGGCCTATGGCTACACCTTC. It translates to CASSSYPEAYGYTF. J is TRBJ1-2 and V is TRBV6-5; no clear D. V was trimmed by 5 bases and J by 4 bases, leaving 14 bases between them. This CDR3 contains 14 residues. Germline V CDR1 and CDR2: MNHEY, SVGAGI.

The chain recombines TRBV20-1 with TRBJ1-1; no clear D gene. This CDR3 region has 15 residues. Germline V lookup: CDR1 DFQATT, CDR2 SNEGSKA (reference sequence). V was pared by 3 bases and J by 0 bases, with 14 bases between. This chain's CDR3 is CSASKMTLLNTEAFF. CDR3 coding DNA: TGCAGTGCTAGTAAGATGACTCTCTTGAACACTGAAGCTTTCTTT.